This T cell receptor delta chain was sequenced in a study of Vδ1+ human thymocytes. Study-level results: Thymic TRG and TRD repertoires appeared highly polyclonal, with Gaussian CDR3 length distributions. Thymic delta-chain repertoires held approximately 20% Vdelta2 sequences and few Vdelta3, despite high sort purity. Donors shared many TRG clonotypes but few TRD clonotypes.

A note on this clone: Its antigen is unknown.

The template was reverse-transcribed extracted RNA. The CDR3 regions were amplified by multiplex PCR from V-gene primers to a constant-region primer. TCRdb reprocessed the multiplex PCR reads using CATT. The profile shows some 55,000 delta-chain clones, 15% to 20% of them singletons. The CDR3 sequence is 19 residues long. V gave up 0 bases and J gave up 4 bases; unmatched junction bases: 15. Per the germline V gene, CDR1 is TSWWSYY and CDR2 is QGS. Specimen: Vdelta1+ gamma-delta thymocytes from the thymus. Subset of the sample: FACS-sorted CD3+ TCRalphabeta- TCRVdelta1+ TCRVdelta2- thymocytes. The clonotype comes from a boy in the first two years of life who had congenital heart surgery. The chain is built from TRDV1 and TRDJ1, with 9 bases identical to TRDD3. The CDR3 DNA is TGTGCTCTTGGGGAACTCCCCTATGTGGTCTGGGGGATTAACGATAAACTCATCTTT. Residues: CALGELPYVVWGINDKLIF.